The 5 T cell receptor beta chains in this list originate from one sample, sequenced in a study of cytomegalovirus exposure and HLA in healthy donors. With 60 Vbeta and 13 Jbeta primers, the PCR was carried out. Sequencing was performed with immunoSEQ multiplex PCR; in TCRdb, only in-frame clones are kept and a portion is missing. The sample shows about 200,000 clones, around 83% of them seen only once. Sequencing was done on a sample of PBMCs. These receptor sequences come from a woman between 50 and 59 years old in good health and CMV-seropositive.

The rearrangement joins TRBV19 to TRBJ2-1; TRBD2 matches at 9 bases. V dropped 5 bases and J dropped 4; count of bases not matched to a gene: 0. The CDR3 contains 13 residues. Germline V gene lookup returns CDR1 LNHDA and CDR2 SQIVND (reference sequence). The CDR3 sequence: CASSLAGYNEQFF. CDR3 nucleotides: TGTGCCAGTAGTCTAGCGGGGTACAATGAGCAGTTCTTC.

This clone was seen only once. The genes are TRBV30 and TRBJ1-2, with D unresolved. V lost 2 bases and J lost 6, with 19 bases in between. The CDR3 extends over 15 amino acids. Germline loops: CDR1 GTSNPN, CDR2 SVGIG (reference sequence). For the CDR3, the DNA is TGTGCCTGGAGTACGGGTCGGTTTAGGATCAATGGCTACACCTTC. Its translation: CAWSTGRFRINGYTF.

The rearrangement uses TRBV14 and TRBJ1-6; D gene unclear. Germline CDR1 is SGHDN and CDR2 is FVKESK. V was trimmed by 4 bases and J by 5 bases, leaving 12 bases between them. The CDR3 extends over 15 amino acids. The CDR3 reads CASSPPGSHNSPLHF. The CDR3 DNA sequence: TGTGCCAGCAGCCCCCCAGGCTCTCATAATTCACCCCTCCACTTT.

CDR3 sequence (DNA): TGTGCCAGCATTAGACAGGATTATAGCAATCAGCCCCAGCATTTT. Amino acid sequence: CASIRQDYSNQPQHF. The V gene is TRBV28, the J gene TRBJ1-5; perhaps TRBD1 as D (6 bases). CDR1 is MDHEN, CDR2 SYDVKM, per germline. Trimming left V 7 bases short and J 0 bases short, with 13 bases between. The CDR3 has 15 amino acids.

The chain joins TRBV7-8 to TRBJ2-1, with no clear D. Trimming pared 1 base from V and 2 bases from J, leaving 6 bases between. CDR3 length equals 14 residues. The germline V gene has CDR1 SGHVS and CDR2 FQNEAQ. CDR3 residues: CASSLVSAYNEQFF. Here the CDR3 DNA reads TGTGCCAGCAGCTTAGTATCGGCCTACAATGAGCAGTTCTTC.